The 9 T cell receptor beta chains below were found in one sample sequenced in a study of blood T cell repertoires in COVID-19. Libraries were prepared by immunoSEQ multiplex PCR; TCRdb keeps only in-frame clonotypes and omits some of them. Among around 270,000 clones listed, 91% were seen once. The sample comprised peripheral blood. The receptors derive from a young adult with COVID-19, enrolled during active disease.

The J gene is TRBJ1-1, the V gene TRBV19; D is unresolved. V was cut by 3 bases and J by 4 bases, with 9 bases left in between. CDR1 is LNHDA, CDR2 SQIVND, per germline (reference sequence). The CDR3 is 13 amino acids. CDR3 DNA: TGTGCCAGTAGTATCGGGGTTGTCACTGAAGCTTTCTTT. Its protein product is CASSIGVVTEAFF.

This chain uses TRBV6-5 with TRBJ2-7; 7 positions match TRBD2. Looked up from germline, CDR1 is MNHEY and CDR2 is SVGAGI. The trim removed 1 base at V and 4 bases at J, leaving 7 bases unmatched. The CDR3 is 15 residues long. In nucleotides, the CDR3 is TGTGCCAGCAGTTACTTCCGGGGGGACCCTTACGAGCAGTACTTC. This codes for CASSYFRGDPYEQYF.

The chain uses TRBV2 and TRBJ2-4, with 8 bases fitting TRBD1. CDR3 size: 14 residues. The germline gives CDR1 SNHLY, CDR2 FYNNEI. V dropped 2 bases and J dropped 6; count of bases not matched to a gene: 3. The CDR3 nucleotides read TGTGCCAGCAGTGAACAGGGGGCTGGAAACATTCAGTACTTC. It yields the protein CASSEQGAGNIQYF. The complete variable domain, with remaining parts taken from reference TRBV2 and TRBJ2-4, reads EPEVTQTPSHQVTQMGQEVILRCVPISNHLYFYWYRQILGQKVEFLVSFYNNEISEKSEIFDDQFSVERPDGSNFTLKIRSTKLEDSAMYFCASSEQGAGNIQYFGAGTRLSVL.

J is TRBJ1-2 and V is TRBV7-6, with TRBD1 matching over 7 bases. The CDR3 sequence is 15 residues long. CDR1 and CDR2 (germline): SGHVS, FNYEAQ. J lost 2 bases, V lost 3 bases, and 6 bases had no gene match. The CDR3 DNA sequence: TGTGCCAGCAGCTTCTACGGGACAGAGAACTATGGCTACACCTTC. It encodes CASSFYGTENYGYTF.

The chain has TRBV4-1 and TRBJ2-5, with a weak D call TRBD2 (5 bases). Germline V gives CDR1 MGHRA, CDR2 YSYEKL. The CDR3 totals 13 residues. V lost 3 bases and J 5 bases, leaving 10 bases between the germline ends. CDR3 in amino acids: CASSQRPGETQYF. CDR3 DNA sequence: TGCGCCAGCAGCCAGAGGCCGGGGGAGACCCAGTACTTC.

V gene TRBV4-2 combines with J gene TRBJ2-3; D unresolved. CDR1 is LGHNA, CDR2 YNFKEQ, per germline. V lost 4 bases and J 7 bases, leaving 18 bases between the germline ends. The CDR3 is 15 amino acids. CDR3 nucleotides: TGTGCCAGCAGCCCTCGACTGTTAAGTGAAAATACGCAGTATTTT. Translation gives CASSPRLLSENTQYF.

The chain has TRBV25-1 and TRBJ1-2; D is unclear. This CDR3 has 14 residues. Germline CDR1 and CDR2: MGHDK and SYGVNS. V was trimmed by 1 base and J by 2 bases, leaving 8 bases between them. The CDR3 sequence is CASSEWAVNYGYTF. CDR3 in DNA: TGTGCCAGCAGTGAATGGGCAGTGAACTATGGCTACACCTTC.

The J gene is TRBJ1-2, the V gene TRBV5-1, with TRBD1 identical over 7 bases. Germline V lookup: CDR1 SGHRS, CDR2 YFSETQ. The length of the CDR3 is 15 residues. The trim removed 2 bases at V and 4 bases at J, leaving 8 bases unmatched. The CDR3 loop reads CASSFTGELAYGYTF. The CDR3 bases are TGCGCCAGCAGCTTTACAGGGGAGTTGGCCTATGGCTACACCTTC.

The J gene is TRBJ2-1, the V gene TRBV7-2; a possible D gene is TRBD2 (6 bases). The V end lost 5 bases, the J end lost 4 bases, and 12 bases lay between the germline ends. The CDR3 loop spans 14 amino acids. Germline CDR1 SGHTA, CDR2 FQGNSA. CDR3: CASSPQTRYNEQFF. In nucleotides, the CDR3 is TGTGCCAGCAGCCCCCAGACTAGGTACAATGAGCAGTTCTTC.